A selection of T cell receptor beta chains follows, all from one sample in a study of CD8+ T cells in alopecia areata. Method: immunoSEQ multiplex PCR; TCRdb's copy keeps in-frame clones and lacks some. The table lists 170,000 or so clones, about three fifths of them singletons. The sequencing here drew on CD8+ T cells sorted from blood, taken at week 24, from a patient treated with tofacitinib. These receptors all come from a human donor with alopecia areata. CDR3s include the opening cysteine and the closing phenylalanine or tryptophan. The order of the fields is D gene, V gene, J gene, clone size, CDR3 length, CDR3 protein, CDR3 DNA. D genes are given only for firm matches. Clone size is not always given. Where it is, it says once, few, many or a class for expanded clones.

D gene: TRBD1; V gene: TRBV5-6; J gene: TRBJ1-5; clone size: -; CDR3 length: 14; CDR3 protein: CASSFGQGDQPQHF; CDR3 DNA: TGTGCCAGCAGCTTCGGACAGGGTGATCAGCCCCAGCATTTT
D gene: -; V gene: TRBV13; J gene: TRBJ2-7; clone size: -; CDR3 length: 12; CDR3 protein: CASSLDSYEQYF; CDR3 DNA: TGTGCCAGCAGCTTAGATTCCTACGAGCAGTACTTC
D gene: -; V gene: TRBV6-5; J gene: TRBJ2-1; clone size: -; CDR3 length: 13; CDR3 protein: CASGAGPNNEQFF; CDR3 DNA: TGTGCCAGCGGAGCGGGTCCGAACAATGAGCAGTTCTTC
D gene: -; V gene: TRBV9; J gene: TRBJ1-2; clone size: -; CDR3 length: 16; CDR3 protein: CASTHSPGVINYGYTF; CDR3 DNA: TGTGCCAGCACCCACTCCCCGGGGGTAATCAACTATGGCTACACCTTC
D gene: -; V gene: TRBV30; J gene: TRBJ1-1; clone size: -; CDR3 length: 14; CDR3 protein: CAWWWEGTNTEAFF; CDR3 DNA: TGTGCCTGGTGGTGGGAGGGGACGAACACTGAAGCTTTCTTT
D gene: -; V gene: TRBV5-6; J gene: TRBJ2-3; clone size: -; CDR3 length: 12; CDR3 protein: CASSPQSDTQYF; CDR3 DNA: TGTGCCAGCAGCCCGCAATCAGATACGCAGTATTTT
D gene: -; V gene: TRBV4-1; J gene: TRBJ2-7; clone size: -; CDR3 length: 15; CDR3 protein: CASSHEGHFSYEQYF; CDR3 DNA: TGCGCCAGCAGCCATGAGGGGCACTTCAGCTACGAGCAGTACTTC
D gene: TRBD1; V gene: TRBV4-1; J gene: TRBJ2-2; clone size: -; CDR3 length: 15; CDR3 protein: CASSQEITGAGELFF; CDR3 DNA: TGCGCCAGCAGCCAAGAAATAACAGGGGCCGGGGAGCTGTTTTTT
D gene: -; V gene: TRBV1; J gene: TRBJ1-6; clone size: -; CDR3 length: 14; CDR3 protein: CTSSRGGSNSPLHF; CDR3 DNA: TGCACCAGCAGCCGGGGGGGAAGTAATTCACCCCTCCACTTT
D gene: -; V gene: TRBV3-1/TRBV3-2; J gene: TRBJ2-7; clone size: -; CDR3 length: 9; CDR3 protein: CASSQGGDF; CDR3 DNA: TGTGCCAGCAGCCAAGGAGGAGACTTC
D gene: TRBD1; V gene: TRBV2; J gene: TRBJ1-4; clone size: -; CDR3 length: 15; CDR3 protein: CASSPPRTGTEKLFF; CDR3 DNA: TGTGCCAGCAGTCCCCCCAGGACAGGGACTGAAAAACTGTTTTTT
D gene: TRBD1; V gene: TRBV7-2; J gene: TRBJ2-1; clone size: once; CDR3 length: 15; CDR3 protein: CASSPGQGAGNEQFF; CDR3 DNA: TGTGCCAGCAGCCCCGGACAGGGGGCTGGCAATGAGCAGTTCTTC
D gene: TRBD2; V gene: TRBV7-9; J gene: TRBJ2-3; clone size: -; CDR3 length: 16; CDR3 protein: CASSFGAGEGTDTQYF; CDR3 DNA: TGTGCCAGCAGCTTCGGCGCGGGGGAAGGCACAGATACGCAGTATTTT
D gene: -; V gene: TRBV13; J gene: TRBJ2-3; clone size: -; CDR3 length: 16; CDR3 protein: CASRDGGGSGTDTQYF; CDR3 DNA: TGTGCCAGTAGGGACGGTGGTGGAAGCGGCACAGATACGCAGTATTTT
D gene: -; V gene: TRBV18; J gene: TRBJ1-1; clone size: -; CDR3 length: 15; CDR3 protein: CASSPPFRDTTEAFF; CDR3 DNA: TGTGCCAGCTCACCACCGTTCAGGGATACCACTGAAGCTTTCTTT
D gene: -; V gene: TRBV21-1; J gene: TRBJ1-1; clone size: -; CDR3 length: 15; CDR3 protein: CASSKEARGNTEAFF; CDR3 DNA: TGTGCCAGCAGCAAAGAGGCCCGTGGGAACACTGAAGCTTTCTTT
D gene: -; V gene: TRBV4-1; J gene: TRBJ2-2; clone size: -; CDR3 length: 12; CDR3 protein: CASSQPFGELFF; CDR3 DNA: TGCGCCAGCAGCCAGCCGTTCGGGGAGCTGTTTTTT
D gene: -; V gene: TRBV6-5; J gene: TRBJ1-1; clone size: -; CDR3 length: 15; CDR3 protein: CASSPQPGGNTEAFF; CDR3 DNA: TGTGCCAGCAGTCCCCAGCCGGGAGGGAACACTGAAGCTTTCTTT
D gene: -; V gene: TRBV13; J gene: TRBJ1-5; clone size: -; CDR3 length: 14; CDR3 protein: CASSLGRGFQPQHF; CDR3 DNA: TGTGCCAGCAGCTTAGGCAGAGGGTTCCAGCCCCAGCATTTT
D gene: -; V gene: TRBV9; J gene: TRBJ1-1; clone size: once; CDR3 length: 11; CDR3 protein: CASSPVSEAFF; CDR3 DNA: TGTGCCAGCAGCCCAGTTTCGGAAGCTTTCTTT
D gene: TRBD1; V gene: TRBV27; J gene: TRBJ1-4; clone size: -; CDR3 length: 14; CDR3 protein: CASSRQGLNEKLFF; CDR3 DNA: TGTGCCAGCAGTAGACAGGGATTAAATGAAAAACTGTTTTTT
D gene: TRBD2; V gene: TRBV6-5; J gene: TRBJ2-5; clone size: -; CDR3 length: 13; CDR3 protein: CASRAGRQETQYF; CDR3 DNA: TGTGCCAGCAGAGCGGGGAGGCAAGAGACCCAGTACTTC
D gene: -; V gene: TRBV28; J gene: TRBJ1-2; clone size: -; CDR3 length: 13; CDR3 protein: CASSLRGARGYTF; CDR3 DNA: TGTGCCAGCAGTTTAAGGGGGGCGCGCGGCTACACCTTC
D gene: TRBD2; V gene: TRBV6-5; J gene: TRBJ2-3; clone size: -; CDR3 length: 15; CDR3 protein: CASSYGSGGADTQYF; CDR3 DNA: TGTGCCAGCAGTTACGGATCCGGGGGGGCAGATACGCAGTATTTT
D gene: TRBD2; V gene: TRBV9; J gene: TRBJ2-2; clone size: -; CDR3 length: 15; CDR3 protein: CASSVASGGTGELFF; CDR3 DNA: TGTGCCAGCAGCGTAGCGAGCGGGGGCACCGGGGAGCTGTTTTTT
D gene: -; V gene: TRBV30; J gene: TRBJ1-1; clone size: -; CDR3 length: 10; CDR3 protein: CAWKALEAFF; CDR3 DNA: TGTGCCTGGAAGGCGCTCGAAGCTTTCTTT
D gene: -; V gene: TRBV11-1; J gene: TRBJ2-1; clone size: few; CDR3 length: 16; CDR3 protein: CASSLVSRYTYNEQFF; CDR3 DNA: TGTGCCAGCAGCTTAGTGAGCAGGTACACCTACAATGAGCAGTTCTTC
D gene: -; V gene: TRBV7-2; J gene: TRBJ2-5; clone size: -; CDR3 length: 14; CDR3 protein: CASSDGGASETQYF; CDR3 DNA: TGTGCCAGCAGCGATGGGGGGGCCAGTGAGACCCAGTACTTC